A selection of T cell receptor beta chains follows, all from one sample in a study of cytomegalovirus exposure and HLA in healthy donors. Profiling relied on immunoSEQ multiplex PCR, and the TCRdb table lists in-frame clones only, not all of them. This sample carries some 110,000 clones, roughly 74% of them seen once, and the ten largest clones take roughly 2.5%. Sequencing was done on a sample of PBMCs. The receptors originated from a man in his forties in good health and CMV-seronegative. CDR3s include the opening cysteine and the closing phenylalanine or tryptophan. D genes are given only for firm matches. Not every row has a clone size; where given, it reads once, few, many or a size class.

D	V	J	size	DNA	CDR3
NA	TRBV7-6	TRBJ2-3	NA	TGTGCCAGCAGTCCCCGGGGGAGTTCCTTCACAGATACGCAGTATTTT	CASSPRGSSFTDTQYF
TRBD1	TRBV5-1	TRBJ1-3	NA	TGCGCCAGCAGCTTGGGCATACAGGGGGCAGCTGGAAACACCATATATTTT	CASSLGIQGAAGNTIYF
NA	TRBV6-5	TRBJ2-7	NA	TGTGCCAGCAGTTTCGGACAGAGCTCCTACGAGCAGTACTTC	CASSFGQSSYEQYF
NA	TRBV6-1	TRBJ2-3	NA	TGTGCCAGCAGTGCCTCAGGGGCGGGGGGCACAGATACGCAGTATTTT	CASSASGAGGTDTQYF
NA	TRBV11-1	TRBJ2-6	few	TGTGCCAGCAGCTTAGTTACATCTGGGGCCAACGTCCTGACTTTC	CASSLVTSGANVLTF
NA	TRBV5-1	TRBJ2-5	once	TGCGCCAGCAGCTTAGGCCAGCGGGAGACCCAGTACTTC	CASSLGQRETQYF
NA	TRBV18	TRBJ2-1	NA	TGTGCCAGCTCACCTCAGGGAGGCAATGAGCAGTTCTTC	CASSPQGGNEQFF
NA	TRBV6-6	TRBJ1-3	NA	TGTGCCAGCAGTTACGGGGCGTCAGGGTTCGGAAACACCATATATTTT	CASSYGASGFGNTIYF
TRBD1	TRBV6-5	TRBJ1-2	NA	TGTGCCAGCAGTTCGCAAAGGGGGCGAGGCTACACCTTC	CASSSQRGRGYTF
TRBD1	TRBV5-1	TRBJ2-3	once	TGCGCCAGCAGCCCGGGACAGGGAACAGATACGCAGTATTTT	CASSPGQGTDTQYF
NA	TRBV10-1	TRBJ1-3	NA	TGCGCCAGCAGCAAAGGGGCTTCTGGAAACACCATATATTTT	CASSKGASGNTIYF
NA	TRBV5-5	TRBJ2-5	NA	TGTGCCAGCAGCTCGCCTAGCGAACAAGAGACCCAGTACTTC	CASSSPSEQETQYF
NA	TRBV6-1	TRBJ1-1	few	TGTGCCAGCAGTGAAGCAGGGGCTTCCACTGAAGCTTTCTTT	CASSEAGASTEAFF
NA	TRBV5-1	TRBJ1-4	NA	TGCGCCAGCAGCGGGGGCAGGAGTAATGAAAAACTGTTTTTT	CASSGGRSNEKLFF
NA	TRBV6-6	TRBJ1-1	once	TGTGCCAGCAGTTTAGGACAGAACACTGAAGCTTTCTTT	CASSLGQNTEAFF
TRBD1	TRBV5-6	TRBJ2-7	NA	TGTGCCAGCAGCTTGGCCGTAGGGACAGGCTCCTACGAGCAGTACTTC	CASSLAVGTGSYEQYF
TRBD2	TRBV4-1	TRBJ2-1	NA	TGCGCCAGCAGCCAAGGCGGGGGGAGCTCCTACAATGAGCAGTTCTTC	CASSQGGGSSYNEQFF
TRBD2	TRBV11-1	TRBJ2-7	NA	TGTGCCAGCAGCTCACCTGCGGGGGAGTACGAGCAGTACTTC	CASSSPAGEYEQYF
NA	TRBV5-1	TRBJ2-3	once	TGCGCCAGCAGACGACAGGAGGTGGCAGATACGCAGTATTTT	CASRRQEVADTQYF
NA	TRBV15	TRBJ1-5	NA	TGTGCCACCAGCAGAGATCCCGCGACAGCGAGCAATCAGCCCCAGCATTTT	CATSRDPATASNQPQHF
NA	TRBV5-8	TRBJ2-7	few	TGTGCCAGCAGCCCGGGTGTGGCAGGGGCCTACGAGCAGTACTTC	CASSPGVAGAYEQYF
TRBD1	TRBV5-4	TRBJ1-6	few	TGTGCCAGCAGCTTGAGGACAGGGGAAGTCTCACCCCTCCACTTT	CASSLRTGEVSPLHF
TRBD1	TRBV6-6	TRBJ2-2	few	TGTGCCAGCGGCCTGGGACAGGACTTTACTACCGGGGAGCTGTTTTTT	CASGLGQDFTTGELFF